One sample yielded the 20 T cell receptor beta chains listed below, sequenced in a study of Graves' ophthalmopathy and Graves' hyperthyroidism. RNA transcripts were the source from which TCR beta CDR3 regions were amplified. An initial RT-PCR round employing HTBI primers preceded a second-round multiplex PCR. One entry per CDR3 protein results from TCRdb running MiXCR on the multiplex PCR reads. The sample carries hundreds of thousands of distinct CDR3 sequences, about 20% recorded once. Source material: peripheral blood. These receptor sequences come from a woman between 18 and 29 years old with stable Graves' hyperthyroidism. Some clones in this sample may be carry-over from other donors' samples.

On this clonotype itself: This could be a read error, since a much larger clone is one nucleotide away. The chain combines TRBV20-1 with TRBJ1-6; tentatively, D is TRBD1 (6 bases). This CDR3 is 16 amino acids long. CDR1 is DFQATT, CDR2 SNEGSKA, per germline (reference sequence). CDR3 in DNA: TGCAGTGCTAGAGACCTGGCGGGACAAAATAATTCACCCCTCAACTTT. Translating gives CSARDLAGQNNSPLNF.

This clonotype was recorded a few times. The genes are TRBV28 and TRBJ1-1, with TRBD1 matching 7 bases. The CDR3 has 16 amino acids. The ends lost 4 bases at V and 0 bases at J; junction bases unmatched: 8. Germline V gives CDR1 MDHEN, CDR2 SYDVKM. In DNA, the CDR3 is TGTGCCAGCAGTTCGGGAGGGACAGAAATGAACACTGAAGCTTTCTTT. Residues: CASSSGGTEMNTEAFF. The whole variable domain, filled in from reference TRBV28 and TRBJ1-1, reads DVKVTQSSRYLVKRTGEKVFLECVQDMDHENMFWYRQDPGLGLRLIYFSYDVKMKEKGDIPEGYSVSREKKERFSLILESASTNQTSMYLCASSSGGTEMNTEAFFGQGTRLTVV.

The table lists this clonotype with a few counts. This sequence joins TRBV7-9 and TRBJ2-5; a possible D gene is TRBD1 (6 bases). V dropped 6 bases and J dropped 2 bases, with 13 bases sitting between them. CDR1 and CDR2 from the germline V gene are SEHNR and FQNEAQ (reference sequence). This CDR3 comprises 14 residues. CDR3 sequence reads: CASRNPDRQETQYF. The CDR3, as DNA: TGTGCCAGCAGGAATCCGGACAGACAAGAGACCCAGTACTTC.

This clonotype was counted only a few times. This rearrangement joins TRBV7-8 to TRBJ1-6; the D is unclear. This CDR3 is 13 amino acids long. Germline V gene lookup returns CDR1 SGHVS and CDR2 FQNEAQ. Trimming took off 2 bases at V and 8 bases at J, with 7 bases between the two ends. CDR3 sequence reads: CASSLIEDSPLHF. CDR3 sequence (DNA): TGTGCCAGCAGCTTAATAGAGGATTCACCCCTCCACTTT.

A few counts support this clonotype. The CDR3 DNA reads as TGTGCCAGCAGTTACTCACAGGGCCCAGGGGAGCTGTTTTTT. This translates into CASSYSQGPGELFF. The rearrangement links TRBV6-2 or TRBV6-3 to TRBJ2-2, with a possible D match to TRBD1 (6 bases). V was cut by 0 bases and J by 8 bases, with 10 bases left in between. The V gene's germline CDR1 is MNHEY and CDR2 SVGEGT. This CDR3 contains 14 residues.

Many counts were recorded for this clonotype. This rearrangement joins TRBV29-1 to TRBJ1-2, with 7 bases fitting TRBD1. The ends lost 4 bases at V and 7 bases at J; junction bases unmatched: 9. The CDR3 consists of 13 residues. Germline V gene data show CDR1 as SQVTM and CDR2 as ANQGSEA. In DNA, the CDR3 is TGCAGCGTTGGGGGGCAGGGGGAAGGTGGCTACACCTTC. Protein sequence: CSVGGQGEGGYTF.

This clonotype was detected ten times or more. The genes are TRBV7-2 and TRBJ2-2; D not certain. The CDR3 covers 13 residues. V gave up 4 bases and J gave up 2 bases, with 5 bases separating them. In germline, CDR1 is SGHTA, CDR2 FQGNSA. CDR3 nucleotides: TGTGCCAGCAGCTCCGTAAACACCGGGGAGCTGTTTTTT. It translates to CASSSVNTGELFF. Combining the CDR3 with reference TRBV7-2 and TRBJ2-2 gives the whole variable domain GAGVSQSPSNKVTEKGKDVELRCDPISGHTALYWYRQSLGQGLEFLIYFQGNSAPDKSGLPSDRFSAERTGGSVSTLTIQRTQQEDSAVYLCASSSVNTGELFFGEGSRLTVL.

The genes are TRBV6-1 and TRBJ1-6, with D tentatively TRBD1 (5 bases). CDR3 length: 17 amino acids. Looked up from germline, CDR1 is MNHNS and CDR2 is SASEGT. Trimming left V 3 bases short and J 9 bases short, with 21 bases between. The CDR3 reads CASSDGEYQGRASPLHF. The CDR3 bases are TGTGCCAGCAGTGACGGAGAGTATCAGGGTCGGGCTTCACCCCTCCACTTT.

This clonotype was seen a few times. J is TRBJ1-1 and V is TRBV20-1, with D maybe TRBD1 (5 bases). Germline CDR1 and CDR2: DFQATT and SNEGSKA (reference sequence). Trimming removed 2 bases from V and 0 bases from J, with 10 bases in between. CDR3 length: 14 amino acids. Written as DNA, the CDR3 is TGCAGTGCTAGAACCCCGGGGCTGAACACTGAAGCTTTCTTT. Translated, it gives CSARTPGLNTEAFF.

In regard to this clonotype: A read error may explain this, as a much larger clone is one base away. The genes are TRBV29-1 and TRBJ1-5, with D unclear. Per germline, CDR1 SQVTM and CDR2 ANQGSEA. The CDR3 is 13 amino acids. Trimming cost V 4 bases and J 5 bases, with 12 bases left between them. CDR3 sequence: CSVGEQRDQPQHF. The CDR3 nucleotides read TGCAGCGTTGGGGAACAGCGCGATCAGCCCCAGCATTTT.

This sequence joins TRBV6-2 or TRBV6-3 and TRBJ2-7; D possibly corresponds to TRBD1 (6 bases). The germline CDR1 and CDR2 sequences are MNHEY and SVGEGT. CDR3 length: 19 amino acids. The ends were cut back, 6 bases at V and 5 bases at J, with 32 bases in the middle. The CDR3 region has the DNA TGTGCCAGCAGCCGGGACGGACAGCGACCATACGAGGCGCATGACGAGCAGTACTTC. This translates into CASSRDGQRPYEAHDEQYF.

This clonotype was observed at least ten times. The genes are TRBV20-1 and TRBJ2-2; tentative D call: TRBD1 (5 bases). The ends were cut back, 3 bases at V and 0 bases at J, with 11 bases in the middle. This CDR3 spans 15 amino acids. From germline, CDR1 is DFQATT and CDR2 SNEGSKA (reference sequence). CDR3 nucleotide sequence: TGCAGTGCTAGTCGGACAAGCCCGAACACCGGGGAGCTGTTTTTT. It specifies CSASRTSPNTGELFF.

This clonotype has only one observation. V and J are TRBV6-4 and TRBJ1-6; no clear D gene. V lost 5 bases and J 13 bases, leaving 12 bases between the germline ends. Germline assignment: CDR1 MRHNA and CDR2 SNTAGT. There are 12 residues in the CDR3. The CDR3 DNA sequence: TGTGCCAGCAGTACGCAAGGATCGCCCCTCCACTTT. This translates into CASSTQGSPLHF.

This clonotype was found a few times. The gene calls are TRBV30 and TRBJ1-2; tentatively, D is TRBD1 (5 bases). Looked up from germline, CDR1 is GTSNPN and CDR2 is SVGIG (reference sequence). CDR3 length: 14 residues. V lost 0 bases and J lost 8, with 16 bases in between. The CDR3 loop is CAWSVTGDPSGYTF. The DNA of the CDR3 is TGTGCCTGGAGTGTAACCGGGGACCCGAGCGGCTACACCTTC.

The table lists this clonotype with many counts. The chain carries TRBV10-3 and TRBJ1-5; 8 bases fit TRBD1. V dropped 10 bases and J dropped 1; count of bases not matched to a gene: 9. CDR1 and CDR2 from the germline V gene are ENHRY and SYGVKD. The CDR3 is made up of 15 amino acids. CDR3 bases: TGTGCCACCATCCTAACAGGGGGAAGCAATCAGCCCCAGCATTTT. This gives the protein CATILTGGSNQPQHF.

The sample holds many counts of this clonotype. The V gene is TRBV5-1, the J gene TRBJ1-2, with D tentatively TRBD1 (6 bases). Germline values: CDR1 SGHRS, CDR2 YFSETQ. V was shortened by 0 bases and J by 0 bases, with 12 bases between the two germline ends. The CDR3 has 16 residues. The CDR3 bases are TGCGCCAGCAGCTTGGCCTCAGGGGCAACTAACTATGGCTACACCTTC. Protein sequence: CASSLASGATNYGYTF.

The table lists this clonotype with a few counts. The J gene is TRBJ2-2, the V gene TRBV11-3; 8 bases map to TRBD1. The length of the CDR3 is 15 residues. Germline lookup yields CDR1 SGHNT and CDR2 YENEEA. The junction had 3 bases not matched to a gene; V was cut back by 1 base and J by 5 bases. This CDR3 is CASSLAGGWTGELFF. The CDR3 DNA is TGTGCCAGCAGCTTAGCAGGGGGCTGGACCGGGGAGCTGTTTTTT.

This clonotype was detected many times. V is TRBV20-1 and J is TRBJ1-1; D gene unclear. V lost 2 bases to trimming and J lost 1 base, with 14 bases between them. CDR3 size: 15 residues. Germline CDR1 is DFQATT and CDR2 is SNEGSKA (reference sequence). Here the CDR3 reads CSARKVGLENTEAFF. CDR3 nucleotide sequence: TGCAGTGCTAGAAAGGTTGGACTAGAGAACACTGAAGCTTTCTTT.

This clonotype showed up many times. This sequence joins TRBV27 and TRBJ1-1, with D maybe TRBD1 (6 bases). The CDR3 is made up of 15 amino acids. Trimming pared 4 bases from V and 1 base from J, leaving 13 bases between. CDR1 is MNHEY, CDR2 SMNVEV, per germline (reference sequence). The CDR3 DNA reads TGTGCCAGCAGTTCCCACAGGGAAAGGAACACTGAAGCTTTCTTT. Encoded protein: CASSSHRERNTEAFF.

The CDR3 DNA follows: TGCGCCAGCAGCTTGGGCTACGGCTTGAACACTGAAGCTTTCTTT. Its protein is CASSLGYGLNTEAFF. The V gene is TRBV5-1, the J gene TRBJ1-1; D is unresolved. The CDR3 runs 15 residues. Germline lookup yields CDR1 SGHRS and CDR2 YFSETQ. V was trimmed by 0 bases and J by 0 bases, leaving 9 bases between them.